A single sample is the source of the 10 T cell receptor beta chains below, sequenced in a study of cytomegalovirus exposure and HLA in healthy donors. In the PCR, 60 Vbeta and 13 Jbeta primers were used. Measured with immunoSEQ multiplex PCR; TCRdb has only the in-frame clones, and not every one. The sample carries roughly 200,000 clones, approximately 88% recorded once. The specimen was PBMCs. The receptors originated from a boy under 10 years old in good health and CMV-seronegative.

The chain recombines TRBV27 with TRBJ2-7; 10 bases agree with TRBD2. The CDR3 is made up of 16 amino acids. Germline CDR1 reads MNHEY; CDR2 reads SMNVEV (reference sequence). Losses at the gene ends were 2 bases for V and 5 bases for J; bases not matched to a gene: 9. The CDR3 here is CASSLTPSGRFNEQYF. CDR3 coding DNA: TGTGCCAGCAGTTTAACCCCTAGCGGGAGATTTAACGAGCAGTACTTC.

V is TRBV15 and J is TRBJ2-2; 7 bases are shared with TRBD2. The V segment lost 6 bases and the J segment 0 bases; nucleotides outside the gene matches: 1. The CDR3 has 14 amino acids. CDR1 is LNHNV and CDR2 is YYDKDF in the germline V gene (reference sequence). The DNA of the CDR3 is TGTGCCACCAGGGGGGGGTCGAACACCGGGGAGCTGTTTTTT. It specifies CATRGGSNTGELFF. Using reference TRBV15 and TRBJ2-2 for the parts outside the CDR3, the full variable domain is DAMVIQNPRYQVTQFGKPVTLSCSQTLNHNVMYWYQQKSSQAPKLLFHYYDKDFNNEADTPDNFQSRRPNTSFCFLDIRSPGLGDTAMYLCATRGGSNTGELFFGEGSRLTVL.

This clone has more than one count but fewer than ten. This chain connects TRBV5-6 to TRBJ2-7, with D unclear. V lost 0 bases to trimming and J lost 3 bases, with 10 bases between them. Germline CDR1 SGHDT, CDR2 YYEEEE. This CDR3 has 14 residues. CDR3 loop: CASSLGPGSYEQYF. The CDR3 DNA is TGTGCCAGCAGCTTGGGGCCAGGAAGCTACGAGCAGTACTTC.

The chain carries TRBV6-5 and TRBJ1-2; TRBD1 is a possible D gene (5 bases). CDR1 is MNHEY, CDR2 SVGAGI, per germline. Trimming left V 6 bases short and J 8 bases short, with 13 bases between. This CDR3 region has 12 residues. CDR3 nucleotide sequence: TGTGCCAGCAGCCCTGACAGATACGGCTACACCTTC. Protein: CASSPDRYGYTF.

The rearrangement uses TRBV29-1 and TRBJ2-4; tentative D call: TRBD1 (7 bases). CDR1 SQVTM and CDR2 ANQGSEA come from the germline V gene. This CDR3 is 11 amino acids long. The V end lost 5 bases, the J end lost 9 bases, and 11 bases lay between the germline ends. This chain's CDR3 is CSVTGEAIQYF. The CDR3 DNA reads TGCAGCGTTACAGGGGAGGCCATTCAGTACTTC.

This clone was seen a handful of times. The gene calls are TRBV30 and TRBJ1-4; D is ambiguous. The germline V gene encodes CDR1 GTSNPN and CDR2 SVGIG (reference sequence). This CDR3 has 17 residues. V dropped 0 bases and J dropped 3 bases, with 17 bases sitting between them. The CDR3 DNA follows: TGTGCCTGGAGTGTTGGAGGGAGTCATGCGGCTAATGAAAAACTGTTTTTT. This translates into CAWSVGGSHAANEKLFF.

The CDR3 sequence: CASSGGPVETQYF. The CDR3 nucleotides are TGTGCCAGCAGCGGAGGGCCGGTGGAGACCCAGTACTTC. This sequence joins TRBV6-1 and TRBJ2-5; tentative D call: TRBD2 (6 bases). The CDR3 runs 13 residues. The germline CDR1 and CDR2 sequences are MNHNS and SASEGT. The germline V and J ends were trimmed by 6 bases and 5 bases, with 13 bases remaining between them.

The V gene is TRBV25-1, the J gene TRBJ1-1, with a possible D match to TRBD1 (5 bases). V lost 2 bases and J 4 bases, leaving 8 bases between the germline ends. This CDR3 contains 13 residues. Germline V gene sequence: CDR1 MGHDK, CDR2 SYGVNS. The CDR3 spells CASSERGTTEAFF. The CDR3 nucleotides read TGTGCCAGCAGTGAAAGGGGAACCACTGAAGCTTTCTTT.

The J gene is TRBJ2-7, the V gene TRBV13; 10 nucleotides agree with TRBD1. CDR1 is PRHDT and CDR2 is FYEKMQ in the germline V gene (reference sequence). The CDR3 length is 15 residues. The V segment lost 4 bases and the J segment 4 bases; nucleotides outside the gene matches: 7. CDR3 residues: CASSSGQGGLYEQYF. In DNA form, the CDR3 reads TGTGCCAGCAGCTCCGGACAGGGGGGATTATACGAGCAGTACTTC.

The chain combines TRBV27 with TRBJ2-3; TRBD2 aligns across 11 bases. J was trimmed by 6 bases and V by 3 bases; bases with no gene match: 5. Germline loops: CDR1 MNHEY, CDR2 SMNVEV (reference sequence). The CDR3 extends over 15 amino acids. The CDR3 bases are TGTGCCAGCAGTTTCACCGTAGCGGGAGGGGATACGCAGTATTTT. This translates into CASSFTVAGGDTQYF.